One and the same sample provided the 22 T cell receptor beta chains below, sequenced in a study of blood T cell repertoires in COVID-19. The table came from immunoSEQ multiplex PCR; TCRdb's copy has only in-frame clones and leaves some out. This table holds 50,000 to 75,000 clones, over 60% found once. Sequences were obtained from peripheral blood. Receptors were obtained from a human donor in a cohort sampled during active COVID-19.

This chain joins TRBV6-1 and TRBJ2-2; 7 nucleotides agree with TRBD2. The CDR3 loop spans 16 amino acids. Trimming at V came to 4 bases and at J to 0 bases, leaving 5 bases not matched to a gene. The germline V gene has CDR1 MNHNS and CDR2 SASEGT. The CDR3 sequence is CASSGERGANTGELFF. The CDR3 DNA is TGTGCCAGCAGTGGAGAGCGGGGAGCGAACACCGGGGAGCTGTTTTTT.

This chain joins TRBV5-6 and TRBJ1-4, with D perhaps matching TRBD1 (6 bases). Trimming cost V 4 bases and J 8 bases, with 21 bases left between them. Germline CDR1 reads SGHDT; CDR2 reads YYEEEE. The CDR3 is 16 amino acids. The CDR3 DNA is TGTGCCAGCAGCGTTTCCGGGACACGAAGCTGGGAAAAACTGTTTTTT. Protein sequence: CASSVSGTRSWEKLFF.

This chain connects TRBV7-2 to TRBJ2-1; 8 bases line up with TRBD1. The CDR3 is 15 residues long. J was trimmed by 7 bases and V by 5 bases; bases with no gene match: 10. Germline CDR1 and CDR2: SGHTA and FQGNSA. The CDR3 region is CASSPARGLLNEQFF. As DNA, the CDR3 is TGTGCCAGCAGCCCAGCCAGGGGGCTTTTAAATGAGCAGTTCTTC.

The gene calls are TRBV4-3 and TRBJ1-6; D possibly corresponds to TRBD1 (5 bases). Trimming pared 0 bases from V and 14 bases from J, leaving 11 bases between. The germline gives CDR1 LGHNA, CDR2 YSLEER. This CDR3 has 13 amino acids. The CDR3 sequence: CASSQDPGRALHF. The CDR3 coding sequence is TGCGCCAGCAGCCAAGATCCGGGCAGGGCCCTCCACTTT.

J is TRBJ2-7 and V is TRBV19; D is unclear. This CDR3 contains 12 residues. V lost 3 bases to trimming and J lost 3 bases, with 6 bases between them. The V gene's germline CDR1 is LNHDA and CDR2 SQIVND (reference sequence). DNA of the CDR3: TGTGCCAGTAGTATCCGAGGCTACGAGCAGTACTTC. It specifies CASSIRGYEQYF.

The chain joins TRBV4-2 to TRBJ2-1, with a weak D call TRBD2 (5 bases). Germline CDR1 and CDR2: LGHNA and YNFKEQ. CDR3 length: 15 amino acids. V shed 4 bases and J shed 10 bases, with 20 bases lying between them. In nucleotides, the CDR3 is TGTGCCAGCAGCCCGGACGGGAATCCCAACGGGGAGCAGTTCTTC. It is translated as CASSPDGNPNGEQFF.

The chain couples TRBV7-7 to TRBJ1-6; D may be TRBD1 (5 bases). Germline lookup yields CDR1 SSHAT and CDR2 FNYEAQ (reference sequence). V was shortened by 2 bases and J by 0 bases, with 8 bases between the two germline ends. The length of the CDR3 is 16 residues. The CDR3 DNA reads as TGTGCCAGCAGCTTAAGCGGGGGCTCCTATAATTCACCCCTCCACTTT. It yields the protein CASSLSGGSYNSPLHF.

This clone was detected only a few times. This chain joins TRBV6-2 or TRBV6-3 and TRBJ2-5, with D hard to call. The CDR3 loop spans 13 amino acids. Germline CDR1 MNHEY, CDR2 SVGEGT. With 0 bases removed from V and 7 bases from J, the gap between germline ends came to 9 bases. CDR3 sequence reads: CASSYSGKGTQYF. The CDR3 bases are TGTGCCAGCAGTTACTCGGGCAAAGGGACCCAGTACTTC.

The genes are TRBV7-8 and TRBJ1-2, with D hard to call. The CDR3 has 15 residues. Trimming shortened V by 4 bases and J by 4 bases, and 16 bases separated the two germline ends. Germline V gene data show CDR1 as SGHVS and CDR2 as FQNEAQ. The CDR3 protein is CASSSDIGITYGYTF. DNA of the CDR3: TGTGCCAGCAGCTCAGATATCGGGATAACCTATGGCTACACCTTC.

The rearrangement uses TRBV28 and TRBJ2-7, with 7 bases lining up with TRBD1. V shed 5 bases and J 3 bases; nucleotides not matched to a gene: 7. The CDR3 extends over 14 amino acids. CDR1 is MDHEN and CDR2 is SYDVKM in the germline V gene. The DNA for the CDR3 is TGTGCCAGCAGTCCTAGACAGGGAATCTACGAGCAGTACTTC. This sequence encodes CASSPRQGIYEQYF.

The CDR3 sequence: CASSLFNVKPNTEAFF. The DNA for the CDR3 is TGCGCCAGCAGCTTGTTTAATGTGAAGCCGAACACTGAAGCTTTCTTT. V gene TRBV5-1 combines with J gene TRBJ1-1; no clear D gene. Germline V gene lookup returns CDR1 SGHRS and CDR2 YFSETQ. Trimming removed 1 base at V and 1 base at J, with 14 bases between. This CDR3 comprises 16 residues.

This clone appeared a single time. Other nucleotide sequences in the sample specify the same CDR3. CDR3 nucleotide sequence: TGTGCCAGCAGCTTAGGACGCCGAGGGTCCTACGAGCAGTACTTC. As protein: CASSLGRRGSYEQYF. The gene calls are TRBV11-1 and TRBJ2-7, with a weak D call TRBD2 (5 bases). Looked up from germline, CDR1 is SGHAT and CDR2 is FQDESV (reference sequence). The V end was cut by 1 base, the J end by 1 base, with 11 bases between. The CDR3 totals 15 residues.

This chain joins TRBV11-2 and TRBJ2-2, with D perhaps matching TRBD2 (6 bases). Trimming pared 8 bases from V and 1 base from J, leaving 11 bases between. The CDR3 is 14 residues long. From germline, CDR1 is SGHAT and CDR2 FQNNGV. CDR3 coding DNA: TGTGCCAGCTCGGGACTGAGGAACACCGGGGAGCTGTTTTTT. Translated, it gives CASSGLRNTGELFF.

This chain links TRBV14 with TRBJ2-5, with TRBD1 as a possible D gene (6 bases). Germline-derived CDR1 and CDR2 are SGHDN and FVKESK. Between the trimmed V and J ends, which lost 2 bases and 5 bases, there was a span of 12 bases. The CDR3 has 14 residues. CDR3 DNA sequence: TGTGCCAGCAGCCAATACAGGGACGGGGAGACCCAGTACTTC. It is translated as CASSQYRDGETQYF.

The V and J genes are TRBV7-8 and TRBJ2-5, with TRBD1 identical over 7 bases. Looked up from germline, CDR1 is SGHVS and CDR2 is FQNEAQ. There are 14 residues in the CDR3. The J segment lost 4 bases and the V segment lost 4 bases, leaving 6 bases of the junction unmatched. The CDR3 bases are TGTGCCAGCAGCTCGACAGGGTCCGTAGAGACCCAGTACTTC. Amino acid sequence: CASSSTGSVETQYF.

The rearrangement joins TRBV3-1 (or the pseudogene TRBV3-2) to TRBJ2-7, with TRBD2 matching over 15 bases. V lost 9 bases to trimming and J lost 3 bases; unmatched junction nucleotides: 0. Germline lookup yields CDR1 LGHDT and CDR2 YNNKEL (reference sequence). The CDR3 is 13 residues long. This CDR3 reads CARGLAGGYEQYF. For the CDR3, the DNA is TGTGCCAGGGGACTAGCGGGGGGCTACGAGCAGTACTTC.

The chain carries TRBV5-1 and TRBJ1-4; tentatively, D is TRBD1 (6 bases). The CDR3 runs to 15 residues. V was cut by 0 bases and J by 4 bases, with 10 bases left in between. Germline CDR1 is SGHRS and CDR2 is YFSETQ. Here the CDR3 DNA reads TGCGCCAGCAGCTTGGAGCAGGGGAGTAATGAAAAACTGTTTTTT. Its translation is CASSLEQGSNEKLFF.

The gene calls are TRBV9 and TRBJ2-2, with 8 positions matching TRBD1. Germline V CDR1 and CDR2: SGDLS, YYNGEE. The CDR3 is 15 residues long. The V segment lost 1 base and the J segment 3 bases; nucleotides outside the gene matches: 2. In DNA, the CDR3 is TGTGCCAGCAGCGTACAGGGGGCTTACACCGGGGAGCTGTTTTTT. Translation: CASSVQGAYTGELFF.

The chain has TRBV18 and TRBJ1-2; 10 bases map to TRBD1. J gave up 4 bases and V 2 bases, and 16 bases lay outside the gene matches. Germline V gene lookup returns CDR1 KGHSH and CDR2 LQKENI. The CDR3 consists of 19 residues. CDR3 protein: CASSPARWGQGISSYGYTF. CDR3 DNA: TGTGCCAGCTCACCAGCCCGATGGGGACAGGGGATATCATCCTATGGCTACACCTTC.

The chain couples TRBV29-1 to TRBJ1-4, with D hard to call. The germline V gene encodes CDR1 SQVTM and CDR2 ANQGSEA. The ends were cut back, 7 bases at V and 4 bases at J, with 13 bases in the middle. The CDR3 length is 13 residues. The DNA of the CDR3 is TGCAGCGCTGGTGAGGGAGGTAATGAAAAACTGTTTTTT. This gives the protein CSAGEGGNEKLFF.

The chain combines TRBV28 with TRBJ2-5, with 7 nucleotides matching TRBD2. The CDR3 is 15 amino acids. Germline V gene lookup returns CDR1 MDHEN and CDR2 SYDVKM. V shed 3 bases, J shed 2 bases, and the junction held 6 bases outside the gene matches. The CDR3 loop reads CASSFGGGGQETQYF. The CDR3 bases are TGTGCCAGCAGTTTTGGGGGGGGAGGGCAAGAGACCCAGTACTTC.

The chain joins TRBV5-1 to TRBJ2-3, with D possibly TRBD2 on 6 matching bases. The germline gives CDR1 SGHRS, CDR2 YFSETQ. The germline V and J ends were trimmed by 4 bases and 0 bases, with 12 bases remaining between them. The CDR3 is 15 residues long. The CDR3: CASSGRGTSTDTQYF. The DNA for the CDR3 is TGCGCCAGCAGCGGGCGGGGCACTAGCACAGATACGCAGTATTTT. The variable domain in full, completed from reference TRBV5-1 and TRBJ2-3, reads KAGVTQTPRYLIKTRGQQVTLSCSPISGHRSVSWYQQTPGQGLQFLFEYFSETQRNKGNFPGRFSGRQFSNSRSEMNVSTLELGDSALYLCASSGRGTSTDTQYFGPGTRLTVL.